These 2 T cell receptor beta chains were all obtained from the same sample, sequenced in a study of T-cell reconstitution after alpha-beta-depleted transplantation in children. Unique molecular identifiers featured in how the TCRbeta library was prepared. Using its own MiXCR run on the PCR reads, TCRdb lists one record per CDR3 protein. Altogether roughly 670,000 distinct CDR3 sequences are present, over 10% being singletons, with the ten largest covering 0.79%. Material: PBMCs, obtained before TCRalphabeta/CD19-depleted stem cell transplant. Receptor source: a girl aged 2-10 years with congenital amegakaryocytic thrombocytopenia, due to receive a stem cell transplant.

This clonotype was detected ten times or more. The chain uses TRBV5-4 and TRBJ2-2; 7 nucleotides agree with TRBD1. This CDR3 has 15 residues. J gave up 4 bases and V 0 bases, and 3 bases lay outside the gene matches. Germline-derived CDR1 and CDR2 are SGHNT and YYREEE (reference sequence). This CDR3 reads CASSLGQGITGELFF. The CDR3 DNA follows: TGTGCCAGCAGCTTGGGACAGGGTATCACCGGGGAGCTGTTTTTT.

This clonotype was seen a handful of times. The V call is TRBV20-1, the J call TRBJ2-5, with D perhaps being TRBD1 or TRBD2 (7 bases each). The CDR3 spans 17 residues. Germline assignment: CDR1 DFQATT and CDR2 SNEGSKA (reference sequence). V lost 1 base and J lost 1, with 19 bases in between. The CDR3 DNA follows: TGCAGTGCTAGAGTAGAGGGGGCTAGCGGCTTCCAAGAGACCCAGTACTTC. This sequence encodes CSARVEGASGFQETQYF.